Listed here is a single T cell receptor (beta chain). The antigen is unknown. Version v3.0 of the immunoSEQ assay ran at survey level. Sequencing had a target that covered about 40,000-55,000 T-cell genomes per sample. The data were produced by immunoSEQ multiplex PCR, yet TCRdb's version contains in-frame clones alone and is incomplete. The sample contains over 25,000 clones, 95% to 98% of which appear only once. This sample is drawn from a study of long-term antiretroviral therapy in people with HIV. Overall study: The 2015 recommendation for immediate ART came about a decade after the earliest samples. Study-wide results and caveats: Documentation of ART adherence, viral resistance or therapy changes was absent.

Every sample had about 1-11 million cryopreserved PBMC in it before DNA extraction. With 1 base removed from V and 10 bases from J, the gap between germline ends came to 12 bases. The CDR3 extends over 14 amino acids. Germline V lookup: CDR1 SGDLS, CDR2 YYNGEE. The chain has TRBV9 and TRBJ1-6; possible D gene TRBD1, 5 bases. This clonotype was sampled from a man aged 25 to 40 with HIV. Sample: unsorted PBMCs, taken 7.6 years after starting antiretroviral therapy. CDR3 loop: CASSVQGGFSPLHF. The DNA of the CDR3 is TGTGCCAGCAGCGTACAGGGCGGGTTCTCACCCCTCCACTTT.